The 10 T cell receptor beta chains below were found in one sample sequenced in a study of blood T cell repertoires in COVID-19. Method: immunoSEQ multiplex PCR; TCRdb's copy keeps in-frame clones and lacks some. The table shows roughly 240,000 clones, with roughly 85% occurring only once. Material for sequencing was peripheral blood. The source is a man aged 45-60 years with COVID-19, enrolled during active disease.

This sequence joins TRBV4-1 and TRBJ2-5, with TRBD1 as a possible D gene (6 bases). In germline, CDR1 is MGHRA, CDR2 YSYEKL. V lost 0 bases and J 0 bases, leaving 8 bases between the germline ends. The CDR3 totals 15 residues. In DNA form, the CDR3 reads TGCGCCAGCAGCCAAGACGGGACAAACCAAGAGACCCAGTACTTC. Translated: CASSQDGTNQETQYF.

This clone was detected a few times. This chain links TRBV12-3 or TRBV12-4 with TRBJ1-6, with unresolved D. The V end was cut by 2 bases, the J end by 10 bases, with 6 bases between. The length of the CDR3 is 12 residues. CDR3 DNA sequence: TGTGCCAGCAGTTTATATCGGTCACCCCTCCACTTT. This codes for CASSLYRSPLHF.

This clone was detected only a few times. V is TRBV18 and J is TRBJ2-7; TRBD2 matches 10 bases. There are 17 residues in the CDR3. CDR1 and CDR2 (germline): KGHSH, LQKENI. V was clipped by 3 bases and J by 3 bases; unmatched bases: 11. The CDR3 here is CASSPPLGVAGGYEQYF. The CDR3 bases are TGTGCCAGCTCACCGCCATTAGGGGTAGCGGGGGGCTACGAGCAGTACTTC.

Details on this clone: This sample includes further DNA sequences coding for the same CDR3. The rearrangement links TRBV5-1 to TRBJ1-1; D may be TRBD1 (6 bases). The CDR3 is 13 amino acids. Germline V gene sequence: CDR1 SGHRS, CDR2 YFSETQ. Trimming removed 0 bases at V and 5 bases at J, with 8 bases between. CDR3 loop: CASSLGGGTEAFF. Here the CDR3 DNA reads TGCGCCAGCAGCTTGGGAGGGGGTACTGAAGCTTTCTTT.

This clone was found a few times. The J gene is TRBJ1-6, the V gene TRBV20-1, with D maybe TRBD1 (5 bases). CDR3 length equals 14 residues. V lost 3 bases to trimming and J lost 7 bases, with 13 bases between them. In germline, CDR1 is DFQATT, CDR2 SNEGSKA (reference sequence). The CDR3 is CSASSPGWNSPLHF. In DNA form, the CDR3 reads TGCAGTGCTAGTTCCCCAGGGTGGAATTCACCCCTCCACTTT.

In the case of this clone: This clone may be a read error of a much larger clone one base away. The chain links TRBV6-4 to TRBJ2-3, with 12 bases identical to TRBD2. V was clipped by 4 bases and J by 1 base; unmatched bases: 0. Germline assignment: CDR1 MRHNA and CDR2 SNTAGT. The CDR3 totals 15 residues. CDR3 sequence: CASSGTSGGTDTQYF. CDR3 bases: TGTGCCAGCAGTGGGACTAGCGGGGGCACAGATACGCAGTATTTT.

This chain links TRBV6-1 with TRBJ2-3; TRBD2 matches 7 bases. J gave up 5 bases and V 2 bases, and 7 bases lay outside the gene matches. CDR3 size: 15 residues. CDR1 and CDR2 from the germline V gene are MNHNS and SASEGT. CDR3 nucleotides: TGTGCCAGCAGTGAAACCAGCGGGGTAGGAGATACGCAGTATTTT. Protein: CASSETSGVGDTQYF.

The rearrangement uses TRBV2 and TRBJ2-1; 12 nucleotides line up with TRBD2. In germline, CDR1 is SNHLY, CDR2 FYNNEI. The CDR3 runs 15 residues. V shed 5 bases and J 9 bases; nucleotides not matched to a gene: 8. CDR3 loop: CASSWSSGGAAEQFF. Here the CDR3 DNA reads TGTGCCAGCAGTTGGTCTAGCGGGGGGGCCGCTGAGCAGTTCTTC.

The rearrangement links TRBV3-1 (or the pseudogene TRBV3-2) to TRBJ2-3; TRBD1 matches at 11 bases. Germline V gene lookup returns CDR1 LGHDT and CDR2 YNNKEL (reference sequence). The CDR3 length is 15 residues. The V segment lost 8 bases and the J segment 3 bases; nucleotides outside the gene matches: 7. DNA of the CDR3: TGTGCCAGCCGCCCAGGGACAGGGGGAACAGATACGCAGTATTTT. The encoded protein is CASRPGTGGTDTQYF.

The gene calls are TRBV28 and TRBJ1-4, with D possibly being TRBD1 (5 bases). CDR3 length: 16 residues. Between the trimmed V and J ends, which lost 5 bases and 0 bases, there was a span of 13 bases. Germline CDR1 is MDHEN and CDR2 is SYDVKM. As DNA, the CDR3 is TGTGCCAGCAGTAGCCCCCGGGGGGCAACTAATGAAAAACTGTTTTTT. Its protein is CASSSPRGATNEKLFF. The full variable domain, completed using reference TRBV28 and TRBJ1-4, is DVKVTQSSRYLVKRTGEKVFLECVQDMDHENMFWYRQDPGLGLRLIYFSYDVKMKEKGDIPEGYSVSREKKERFSLILESASTNQTSMYLCASSSPRGATNEKLFFGSGTQLSVL.